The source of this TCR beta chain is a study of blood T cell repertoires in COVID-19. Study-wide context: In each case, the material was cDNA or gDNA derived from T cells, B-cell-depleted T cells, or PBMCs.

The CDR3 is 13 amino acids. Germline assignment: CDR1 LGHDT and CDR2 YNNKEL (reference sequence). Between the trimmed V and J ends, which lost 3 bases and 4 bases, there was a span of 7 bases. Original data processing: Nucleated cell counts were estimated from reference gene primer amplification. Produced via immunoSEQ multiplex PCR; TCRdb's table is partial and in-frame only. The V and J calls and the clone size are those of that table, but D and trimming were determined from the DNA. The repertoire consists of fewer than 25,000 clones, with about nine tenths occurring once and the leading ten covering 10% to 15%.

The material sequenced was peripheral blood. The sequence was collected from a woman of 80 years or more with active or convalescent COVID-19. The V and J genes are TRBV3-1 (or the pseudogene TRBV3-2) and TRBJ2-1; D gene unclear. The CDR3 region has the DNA TGTGCCAGCAGCCACCGGGTTTACAATGAGCAGTTCTTC. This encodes CASSHRVYNEQFF.